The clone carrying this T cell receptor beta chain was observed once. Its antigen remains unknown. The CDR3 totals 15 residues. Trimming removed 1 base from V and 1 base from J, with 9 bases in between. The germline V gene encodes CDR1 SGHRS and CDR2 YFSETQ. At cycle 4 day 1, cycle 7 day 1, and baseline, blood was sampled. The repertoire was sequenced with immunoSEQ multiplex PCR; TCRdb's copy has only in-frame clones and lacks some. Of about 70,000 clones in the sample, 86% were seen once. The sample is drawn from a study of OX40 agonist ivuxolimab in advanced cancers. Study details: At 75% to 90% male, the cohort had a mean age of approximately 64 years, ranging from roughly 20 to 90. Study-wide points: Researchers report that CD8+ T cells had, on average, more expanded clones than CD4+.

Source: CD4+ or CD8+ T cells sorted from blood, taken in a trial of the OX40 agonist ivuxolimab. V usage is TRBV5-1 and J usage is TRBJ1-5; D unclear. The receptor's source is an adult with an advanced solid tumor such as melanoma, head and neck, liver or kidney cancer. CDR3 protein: CASSLTGMSNQPQHF. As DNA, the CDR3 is TGCGCCAGCAGCTTGACGGGAATGAGCAATCAGCCCCAGCATTTT.